The rows below give T cell receptor beta chains drawn from one sample of a study of blood T cells in healthy people across ages. TCRdb used MiXCR to reprocess the 5' RACE reads, holding one entry per CDR3 protein. The repertoire consists of fewer than 2,000,000 distinct CDR3 sequences, with approximately 32% occurring once and the leading ten covering roughly 12%. The sample taken for sequencing was blood. Every receptor here comes from a woman in her twenties or thirties in good health. Both conserved end residues are part of each CDR3. The order of the fields is V gene, clone size, J gene, D gene, CDR3 DNA, CDR3 protein. The D gene is left open where the match is weak. Where a row states a size, it is once, few, many or the class of an expanded clone; other rows omit it.

v_gene: TRBV20-1; abundance: few; j_gene: TRBJ2-7; d_gene: TRBD2; CDR3nt: TGCAGTGCTTTATCCGCTAGCGGGGACACCTTCGACGAGCAGTACTTC; CDR3aa: CSALSASGDTFDEQYF
v_gene: TRBV28; abundance: -; j_gene: TRBJ1-4; d_gene: -; CDR3nt: TGTGCCAGCAGTTCTTACCCCGGGAAACTGTTTTTT; CDR3aa: CASSSYPGKLFF
v_gene: TRBV10-3; abundance: -; j_gene: TRBJ2-1; d_gene: -; CDR3nt: TGTGCCATCGCGGACAGGGAAGGACTAGCCATAGGGAATGAGCAGTTCTTC; CDR3aa: CAIADREGLAIGNEQFF
v_gene: TRBV11-2; abundance: few; j_gene: TRBJ2-1; d_gene: TRBD2; CDR3nt: TGTGCCAGCAGCTTAAGGAGCGGGGGGTTCCACAATGAGCAGTTCTTC; CDR3aa: CASSLRSGGFHNEQFF
v_gene: TRBV9; abundance: -; j_gene: TRBJ2-7; d_gene: -; CDR3nt: TGTGCCAGCAGCGAGGGGGGAGACGGAACCTACGAGCAGTACTTC; CDR3aa: CASSEGGDGTYEQYF
v_gene: TRBV2; abundance: few; j_gene: TRBJ1-1; d_gene: -; CDR3nt: TGTGCCAGCAAATTGGGAGTTTTGAACACTGAAGCTTTCTTT; CDR3aa: CASKLGVLNTEAFF
v_gene: TRBV18; abundance: -; j_gene: TRBJ2-6; d_gene: -; CDR3nt: TGTGCCAGCTCATCGTCTGATCAGGGGTTTGGGGCCAACGTCCTGACTTTC; CDR3aa: CASSSSDQGFGANVLTF
v_gene: TRBV19; abundance: -; j_gene: TRBJ1-5; d_gene: -; CDR3nt: TGTGCCAGTAGTATTTTGTCTGGGGTGAATCAGCCCCAGCATTTT; CDR3aa: CASSILSGVNQPQHF
v_gene: TRBV6-1; abundance: few; j_gene: TRBJ1-6; d_gene: TRBD1; CDR3nt: TGTGCCAGCAGTCCGGACAGGAAAAGCTCCTATAATTCACCCCTCCACTTT; CDR3aa: CASSPDRKSSYNSPLHF
v_gene: TRBV11-2; abundance: -; j_gene: TRBJ2-3; d_gene: -; CDR3nt: TGTGCCAGCAGCTTATTGCACGGGTTAACAGATACGCAGTATTTT; CDR3aa: CASSLLHGLTDTQYF
v_gene: TRBV12-3/TRBV12-4; abundance: -; j_gene: TRBJ2-5; d_gene: -; CDR3nt: TGTGCCAGCAGTTTGTGGGGGGGCCCGGAGACCCAGTACTTC; CDR3aa: CASSLWGGPETQYF
v_gene: TRBV7-6; abundance: -; j_gene: TRBJ2-1; d_gene: TRBD2; CDR3nt: TGTGCCAGCAGCTTATTAACGGTTGGGGGGGCCTACAATGAGCAGTTCTTC; CDR3aa: CASSLLTVGGAYNEQFF
v_gene: TRBV3-1; abundance: -; j_gene: TRBJ2-5; d_gene: TRBD2; CDR3nt: TGTGCCAGCAGCCAAGTTCGGACTAGCAGCGAGACCCAGTACTTC; CDR3aa: CASSQVRTSSETQYF
v_gene: TRBV27; abundance: few; j_gene: TRBJ2-1; d_gene: -; CDR3nt: TGTGCCAGCAGATTACAACACTCCTACGATGAGCAGTTCTTC; CDR3aa: CASRLQHSYDEQFF
v_gene: TRBV5-1; abundance: -; j_gene: TRBJ2-7; d_gene: -; CDR3nt: TGCGCCAGCAGCCCCCGCACGGCAAGCTCCTACAATGAGCAGTACTTC; CDR3aa: CASSPRTASSYNEQYF
v_gene: TRBV18; abundance: -; j_gene: TRBJ1-1; d_gene: -; CDR3nt: TGTGCCAGCTCACCGCGGGCGGCGAACACTGAAGCTTTCTTT; CDR3aa: CASSPRAANTEAFF
v_gene: TRBV7-9; abundance: -; j_gene: TRBJ2-7; d_gene: TRBD2; CDR3nt: TGTGCCAGCAGCCCCCGACTAGCGGGAATCCCCTACGAGCAGTACTTC; CDR3aa: CASSPRLAGIPYEQYF
v_gene: TRBV11-2; abundance: few; j_gene: TRBJ1-4; d_gene: -; CDR3nt: TGTGCCAGCCATGTTAGGTCTAATGAAAAACTGTTTTTT; CDR3aa: CASHVRSNEKLFF
v_gene: TRBV5-1; abundance: many; j_gene: TRBJ1-2; d_gene: -; CDR3nt: TGCGCCAGCAGCTTGGTTGGGGGGCCAGGCTACACCTTC; CDR3aa: CASSLVGGPGYTF
v_gene: TRBV5-1; abundance: -; j_gene: TRBJ2-4; d_gene: -; CDR3nt: TGCGCCAGCAGCTTGGCGGGTCCAGCCAAAAACATTCAGTACTTC; CDR3aa: CASSLAGPAKNIQYF
v_gene: TRBV28; abundance: -; j_gene: TRBJ2-5; d_gene: TRBD1; CDR3nt: TGTGCCAGCAGTAGAAACAGGGGGCGATTGGAGACCCAGTACTTC; CDR3aa: CASSRNRGRLETQYF
v_gene: TRBV2; abundance: few; j_gene: TRBJ1-4; d_gene: -; CDR3nt: TGTGCCAGCAGTGATGTCTCAGGTGAAAAACTGTTTTTT; CDR3aa: CASSDVSGEKLFF
v_gene: TRBV28; abundance: -; j_gene: TRBJ2-6; d_gene: -; CDR3nt: TGTGCCAGCAGTTTGAGGATGTCTGGGGCCAACGTCCTGACTTTC; CDR3aa: CASSLRMSGANVLTF
v_gene: TRBV5-1; abundance: few; j_gene: TRBJ2-7; d_gene: -; CDR3nt: TGCGCCAGCAGCCCGGAGGGGACAGCCTCCTACGAGCAGTACTTC; CDR3aa: CASSPEGTASYEQYF
v_gene: TRBV6-1; abundance: few; j_gene: TRBJ1-2; d_gene: TRBD1; CDR3nt: TGTGCCAGCAGTGCGGGACAGGGAAGCTTGGGTGGCTACACCTTC; CDR3aa: CASSAGQGSLGGYTF
v_gene: TRBV4-1; abundance: -; j_gene: TRBJ2-1; d_gene: -; CDR3nt: TGCGCCAGCAGCCAAGAATGTCGCGAGCAGTTCTTC; CDR3aa: CASSQECREQFF
v_gene: TRBV6-1; abundance: few; j_gene: TRBJ1-2; d_gene: TRBD1; CDR3nt: TGTGCCAGCAGTGCACTGGGACAGGGGGATGGCTACACCTTC; CDR3aa: CASSALGQGDGYTF
v_gene: TRBV7-8; abundance: -; j_gene: TRBJ1-2; d_gene: -; CDR3nt: TGTGCCAGCAGCCAAGAGGCCGGAGCTAACTATGGCTACACCTTC; CDR3aa: CASSQEAGANYGYTF
v_gene: TRBV27; abundance: few; j_gene: TRBJ1-5; d_gene: -; CDR3nt: TGTGCCAGCAGTTTGTTGGTGGATCAGCCCCAGCATTTT; CDR3aa: CASSLLVDQPQHF
v_gene: TRBV20-1; abundance: many; j_gene: TRBJ2-3; d_gene: -; CDR3nt: TGCAGTGCTAGAGATTATCGCAGTGGGGGCGCAGATACGCAGTATTTT; CDR3aa: CSARDYRSGGADTQYF
v_gene: TRBV2; abundance: -; j_gene: TRBJ1-5; d_gene: -; CDR3nt: TGTGCCAGCAGAACAGGGTCGGGCAATCAGCCCCAGCATTTT; CDR3aa: CASRTGSGNQPQHF
v_gene: TRBV15; abundance: -; j_gene: TRBJ2-7; d_gene: -; CDR3nt: TGTGCCACCAGCCCCGGGCTCACCAGCGAGCAGTACTTC; CDR3aa: CATSPGLTSEQYF
v_gene: TRBV5-6; abundance: -; j_gene: TRBJ1-2; d_gene: -; CDR3nt: TGTGCCAGCAGCTTGCCATCCCAACTGGGCTATGGCTACACCTTC; CDR3aa: CASSLPSQLGYGYTF
v_gene: TRBV5-1; abundance: few; j_gene: TRBJ2-5; d_gene: -; CDR3nt: TGCGCCAGCAGCGGGTCAGGTACTGTCCAAGAGACCCAGTACTTC; CDR3aa: CASSGSGTVQETQYF
v_gene: TRBV19; abundance: -; j_gene: TRBJ2-5; d_gene: -; CDR3nt: TGTGCCAGTAGATACGGCTTACAAGAGACCCAGTACTTC; CDR3aa: CASRYGLQETQYF
v_gene: TRBV7-2; abundance: -; j_gene: TRBJ2-1; d_gene: TRBD2; CDR3nt: TGTGCCAGCAGCCCGCTTAGCGGGGGGGTACTCAATGAGCAGTTCTTC; CDR3aa: CASSPLSGGVLNEQFF
v_gene: TRBV12-3/TRBV12-4; abundance: -; j_gene: TRBJ2-3; d_gene: -; CDR3nt: TGTGCCAGCAGCCAGGCCCGTGGGAAAGATACGCGGTATTTT; CDR3aa: CASSQARGKDTRYF
v_gene: TRBV7-9; abundance: -; j_gene: TRBJ2-7; d_gene: TRBD2; CDR3nt: TGTGCCAGCAGCCCTCCCGGGACTAGTCACAATGAGCAGTACTTC; CDR3aa: CASSPPGTSHNEQYF
v_gene: TRBV4-2; abundance: -; j_gene: TRBJ2-5; d_gene: TRBD2; CDR3nt: TGTGCCAGCAGCCACTTACGGCGGGGGACCCCCGATGAGACCCAGTACTTC; CDR3aa: CASSHLRRGTPDETQYF
v_gene: TRBV5-1; abundance: many; j_gene: TRBJ2-7; d_gene: -; CDR3nt: TGCGCCAGCAGCTTGGGGGCCGGGACACCCGAGCAGTACTTC; CDR3aa: CASSLGAGTPEQYF
v_gene: TRBV3-1; abundance: -; j_gene: TRBJ1-2; d_gene: -; CDR3nt: TGTGCCAGCAGCCAGCGGGCAGAAACTAACTATGGCTACACCTTC; CDR3aa: CASSQRAETNYGYTF
v_gene: TRBV6-5; abundance: -; j_gene: TRBJ2-2; d_gene: TRBD2; CDR3nt: TGTGCCAGCCATCCTAGCGGGACAAACACCGGGGAGCTGTTTTTT; CDR3aa: CASHPSGTNTGELFF
v_gene: TRBV27; abundance: many; j_gene: TRBJ1-1; d_gene: -; CDR3nt: TGTGCCAGCAGTTTTCTGGCGGGAAATGCGGACACTGAAGCTTTCTTT; CDR3aa: CASSFLAGNADTEAFF
v_gene: TRBV6-2/TRBV6-3; abundance: -; j_gene: TRBJ2-1; d_gene: -; CDR3nt: TGTGCCAGCAGTTACGGGACTCTTGAGCAGTTCTTC; CDR3aa: CASSYGTLEQFF
v_gene: TRBV25-1; abundance: -; j_gene: TRBJ2-2; d_gene: TRBD1; CDR3nt: TGTGCCAGCGGGGACTCCGGGACAGGGACCGGGGAGCTGTTTTTT; CDR3aa: CASGDSGTGTGELFF
v_gene: TRBV11-2; abundance: few; j_gene: TRBJ2-1; d_gene: -; CDR3nt: TGTGCCAGCAGCTTAGCTTCGGGAGCTGCGTACAATGAGCAGTTCTTC; CDR3aa: CASSLASGAAYNEQFF
v_gene: TRBV20-1; abundance: few; j_gene: TRBJ2-3; d_gene: -; CDR3nt: TGCAGTGCTAGAGCGAGGGGAGCTAGCACAGATACGCAGTATTTT; CDR3aa: CSARARGASTDTQYF
v_gene: TRBV7-2; abundance: -; j_gene: TRBJ2-3; d_gene: -; CDR3nt: TGTGCCAGCAGCCAAACAAGAAATACGCAGTATTTT; CDR3aa: CASSQTRNTQYF
v_gene: TRBV21-1; abundance: few; j_gene: TRBJ1-2; d_gene: -; CDR3nt: TGTGCCAGCAGCAAAGGAGGAGGTGGCTACACCTTC; CDR3aa: CASSKGGGGYTF